This T cell receptor (beta chain) was retrieved from a study of blood T cell repertoires in COVID-19. The wider study: The United States, Italy and Spain were the sources of the acute and convalescent COVID-19 samples. The analysed material was cDNA or gDNA that came from T cells, B-cell-depleted T cells, or PBMCs.

Study processing details: Amplification of reference gene primers provided the estimated nucleated cell counts. Assay: immunoSEQ multiplex PCR; the TCRdb copy retains only in-frame clones and omits some. V, J and clone size are those of that table, while D and trimming were read from the DNA. The sample records around 46,000 clones, approximately 86% being singletons. The CDR3 runs 14 residues. The V segment lost 5 bases and the J segment 3 bases; nucleotides outside the gene matches: 7. Germline V gene lookup returns CDR1 SGHRS and CDR2 YFSETQ. V and J are TRBV5-1 and TRBJ2-7; 8 positions agree with TRBD1. The material sequenced was peripheral blood. This clonotype was sampled from a man in his sixties with active or convalescent COVID-19. CDR3 sequence reads: CASRPGQDYYEQYF. In DNA, the CDR3 is TGCGCCAGCAGACCGGGACAGGATTACTACGAGCAGTACTTC.